The 30 T cell receptor beta chains reported below all come from one sample, sequenced in a study of shared clonotypes between healthy human individuals (TCRdb year 2020). The library relied on the immunoSEQ multiplex PCR assay. What TCRdb holds here is the immuneACCESS table cut down to in-frame rearrangements. Part of the clones is not present; checked against another copy, under half of the missing clones reflect an unresolved V gene, and the others are unexplained. The sample includes 2 million to 3 million clones, with approximately 93% observed a single time. Of the sample, approximately 0.37% is held by the ten largest clones. The specimen sequenced was naive CD4+ T cells from PBMCs. This specimen's cell subset or site label, interpreted: CD45RA+ positively selected. All receptors derive from a man younger than 30 in good health. Some clones in this sample may be carry-over from other donors' samples.

Remarks on this clone: Other DNA sequences in this specimen translate into the identical CDR3. The rearrangement links TRBV2 to TRBJ1-4; TRBD1 might be the D (5 bases). The CDR3 covers 14 residues. The germline V and J ends were trimmed by 4 bases and 2 bases, with 8 bases remaining between them. Germline lookup yields CDR1 SNHLY and CDR2 FYNNEI. CDR3 residues: CASSGGLTNEKLFF. For the CDR3, the DNA is TGTGCCAGCAGTGGGGGGTTGACTAATGAAAAACTGTTTTTT.

Worth noting for this clone: This specimen includes other DNA sequences encoding the same CDR3. The chain employs TRBV18 and TRBJ2-3; D uncertain. Trimming took off 3 bases at V and 2 bases at J, with 9 bases between the two ends. The CDR3 covers 14 residues. Germline V CDR1 and CDR2: KGHSH, LQKENI. The CDR3, as DNA: TGTGCCAGCTCACCCCTGGCCGCCACAGATACGCAGTATTTT. This sequence encodes CASSPLAATDTQYF.

The chain combines TRBV19 with TRBJ2-7; 8 bases are shared with TRBD2. Germline V lookup: CDR1 LNHDA, CDR2 SQIVND (reference sequence). There are 14 residues in the CDR3. The V and J ends lost 5 bases and 7 bases, in that order; junction bases with no gene match: 10. CDR3 bases: TGTGCCAGTAGTTTCAAGCGGGAGACTAGAGAGCAGTACTTC. This gives the protein CASSFKRETREQYF.

J is TRBJ2-3 and V is TRBV4-1; unclear D gene. Per the germline V gene, CDR1 is MGHRA and CDR2 is YSYEKL. The CDR3 is made up of 13 amino acids. V lost 4 bases, J lost 2 bases, and 7 bases lay in between. The DNA of the CDR3 is TGCGCCAGCAGCCTGCGCATCACAGATACGCAGTATTTT. Its translation is CASSLRITDTQYF.

The V call is TRBV6-6, the J call TRBJ2-3; D unresolved. Germline-derived CDR1 and CDR2 are MNHNY and SVGAGI (reference sequence). The CDR3 contains 12 residues. Trimming shortened V by 0 bases and J by 8 bases, and 6 bases separated the two germline ends. CDR3 DNA sequence: TGTGCCAGCAGTTACTCGTGGGCTACGCAGTATTTT. This codes for CASSYSWATQYF.

In this sample, this clone turned up a few times. The V gene is TRBV9, the J gene TRBJ1-1; 7 bases agree with TRBD1. The V and J ends lost 4 bases and 3 bases, in that order; junction bases with no gene match: 9. Germline CDR1 and CDR2: SGDLS and YYNGEE. The CDR3 loop spans 15 amino acids. The CDR3 DNA reads TGTGCCAGCAGCCGGCGGACAGGCCGCGACACTGAAGCTTTCTTT. This codes for CASSRRTGRDTEAFF. Full variable domain (outside the CDR3, taken from reference TRBV9 and TRBJ1-1): DSGVTQTPKHLITATGQRVTLRCSPRSGDLSVYWYQQSLDQGLQFLIQYYNGEERAKGNILERFSAQQFPDLHSELNLSSLELGDSALYFCASSRRTGRDTEAFFGQGTRLTVV.

This clone was detected once. The chain couples TRBV7-2 to TRBJ1-3; the match to TRBD1 covers 8 bases. The CDR3 length is 15 residues. Germline CDR1 SGHTA, CDR2 FQGNSA. The V segment lost 5 bases and the J segment 0 bases; nucleotides outside the gene matches: 3. CDR3 bases: TGTGCCAGCAGCCAGACAGGGGCCTCTGGAAACACCATATATTTT. It codes for CASSQTGASGNTIYF.

The V gene is TRBV4-1, the J gene TRBJ2-2; a possible D gene is TRBD1 (6 bases). The V end was cut by 4 bases, the J end by 1 base, with 10 bases between. CDR3 length equals 15 residues. Germline CDR1 and CDR2: MGHRA and YSYEKL. The CDR3, as DNA: TGCGCCAGCAGCCGACTGGACAGGAACACCGGGGAGCTGTTTTTT. It yields the protein CASSRLDRNTGELFF.

This chain links TRBV19 with TRBJ2-3; 9 bases agree with TRBD2. In germline, CDR1 is LNHDA, CDR2 SQIVND (reference sequence). This CDR3 has 16 amino acids. V trimming: 3 bases; J trimming: 2 bases; junction bases outside the gene matches: 6. The CDR3 loop is CASSMMAGGPTDTQYF. In DNA, the CDR3 is TGTGCCAGTAGTATGATGGCGGGAGGGCCCACAGATACGCAGTATTTT.

For the CDR3, the DNA is TGCGCCAGCAGCCTCTGGACAGAGCCCAACTATGGCTACACCTTC. Amino acid sequence: CASSLWTEPNYGYTF. The rearrangement joins TRBV5-1 to TRBJ1-2, with D tentatively TRBD1 (6 bases). Germline CDR1 SGHRS, CDR2 YFSETQ. V shed 4 bases and J shed 2 bases, with 15 bases lying between them. This CDR3 has 15 residues.

This clone occurred a few times. The chain carries TRBV28 and TRBJ1-2, with no clear D. The CDR3 sequence is 13 residues long. V gave up 2 bases and J gave up 0 bases, with 4 bases separating them. Germline CDR1 reads MDHEN; CDR2 reads SYDVKM. CDR3: CASSLDANYGYTF. The CDR3 DNA reads as TGTGCCAGCAGTTTAGACGCTAACTATGGCTACACCTTC.

The rearrangement joins TRBV7-2 to TRBJ2-5, with D uncertain. Judging by the DNA end, TRBJ2-7 fits better; the J call may be wrong. From germline, CDR1 is SGHTA and CDR2 FQGNSA. CDR3 length: 15 residues. The CDR3 DNA is TGTGCCAGCAGCCCCTGGGCAGCGCCCACCTACGAGCAGTACTTC. Its protein product is CASSPWAAPTYEQYF.

V gene TRBV6-6 combines with J gene TRBJ1-1, with TRBD1 matching 10 bases. Germline trimming cut 8 bases from V and 6 bases from J; bases unmatched to any gene: 12. Per the germline V gene, CDR1 is MNHNY and CDR2 is SVGAGI (reference sequence). The CDR3 runs to 15 residues. In nucleotides, the CDR3 is TGTGCCAGCCGTCCCGGGACAGGGGCGATATCTGAAGCTTTCTTT. It translates to CASRPGTGAISEAFF.

CDR3 region: CAWEAESMGEQFF. CDR3 sequence (DNA): TGTGCCTGGGAGGCGGAGAGTATGGGTGAGCAGTTCTTC. V gene TRBV30 combines with J gene TRBJ2-1; D not certain. In germline, CDR1 is GTSNPN, CDR2 SVGIG (reference sequence). The length of the CDR3 is 13 residues. Trimming pared 5 bases from V and 9 bases from J, leaving 17 bases between. The complete variable domain, with remaining parts taken from reference TRBV30 and TRBJ2-1, reads SQTIHQWPATLVQPVGSPLSLECTVEGTSNPNLYWYRQAAGRGLQLLFYSVGIGQISSEVPQNLSASRPQDRQFILSSKKLLLSDSGFYLCAWEAESMGEQFFGPGTRLTVL.

This sequence joins TRBV6-4 and TRBJ1-5, with D possibly matching TRBD1 (5 bases). Germline V lookup: CDR1 MRHNA, CDR2 SNTAGT. Trimming left V 8 bases short and J 1 base short, with 15 bases between. This CDR3 is 15 amino acids long. The CDR3 DNA reads TGTGCCAGCGGGGGGGGTCGGGAAAGCAATCAGCCCCAGCATTTT. Protein product: CASGGGRESNQPQHF.

The chain has TRBV5-1 and TRBJ2-7; D tentatively fits TRBD1 or TRBD2 (5 bases each). V lost 5 bases to trimming and J lost 4 bases, with 19 bases between them. Germline CDR1 reads SGHRS; CDR2 reads YFSETQ. The CDR3 contains 15 residues. CDR3 coding DNA: TGCGCCAGCAGTTCGGGGCTTCAAAAGGTTTACGAGCAGTACTTC. It is translated as CASSSGLQKVYEQYF.

As regards this clone: At the DNA level, this CDR3 is encoded by other sequences in the same sample as well. The J gene is TRBJ1-2, the V gene TRBV20-1, with D hard to call. Looked up from germline, CDR1 is DFQATT and CDR2 is SNEGSKA (reference sequence). The CDR3 spans 11 residues. Trimming took off 1 base at V and 8 bases at J, with 8 bases between the two ends. For the CDR3, the DNA is TGCAGTGCTAGAGCCGGGATCGGCTACACCTTC. Its translation is CSARAGIGYTF.

The chain carries TRBV11-2 and TRBJ2-7, with TRBD2 matching 11 bases. Trimming at V came to 4 bases and at J to 6 bases, leaving 11 bases not matched to a gene. The CDR3 is made up of 16 amino acids. Germline assignment: CDR1 SGHAT and CDR2 FQNNGV. CDR3 region: CASSYQVALAGGEQYF. For the CDR3, the DNA is TGTGCCAGCAGCTATCAGGTCGCGCTAGCGGGAGGCGAGCAGTACTTC.

The rearrangement links TRBV29-1 to TRBJ2-5, with a possible D match to TRBD1 (6 bases). V was shortened by 4 bases and J by 2 bases, with 14 bases between the two germline ends. From germline, CDR1 is SQVTM and CDR2 ANQGSEA. This CDR3 is built from 14 residues. CDR3 loop: CSVGGDRIQETQYF. The CDR3 DNA is TGCAGCGTTGGCGGTGACAGGATTCAAGAGACCCAGTACTTC.

V usage is TRBV5-1 and J usage is TRBJ1-1; TRBD1 might be the D (6 bases). Trimming shortened V by 4 bases and J by 4 bases, and 20 bases separated the two germline ends. The germline V gene encodes CDR1 SGHRS and CDR2 YFSETQ. This CDR3 comprises 16 residues. CDR3 sequence reads: CASSPTNRALGTEAFF. The CDR3, as DNA: TGCGCCAGCAGCCCAACTAACAGGGCTTTGGGCACTGAAGCTTTCTTT.

The chain carries TRBV15 and TRBJ1-2; D unclear. Germline V CDR1 and CDR2: LNHNV, YYDKDF (reference sequence). CDR3 length equals 16 residues. Trimming cost V 0 bases and J 2 bases, with 13 bases left between them. The CDR3 region is CATSRDTPSINYGYTF. DNA for the CDR3: TGTGCCACCAGCAGAGATACCCCGTCCATCAACTATGGCTACACCTTC.

The chain carries TRBV5-8 and TRBJ1-1; 7 nucleotides align to TRBD1. Looked up from germline, CDR1 is SGHTS and CDR2 is YDEGEE. The CDR3 is made up of 14 amino acids. The junction had 7 bases not matched to a gene; V was cut back by 4 bases and J by 4 bases. In DNA, the CDR3 is TGTGCCAGCAGCCAAGACAGGGTTCGCACTGAAGCTTTCTTT. Translation: CASSQDRVRTEAFF.

This clone has only one observation. This sample also contains other DNA sequences that code for the same CDR3. The V gene is TRBV28, the J gene TRBJ2-4; 7 bases agree with TRBD1. V was clipped by 5 bases and J by 0 bases; unmatched bases: 1. The germline CDR1 and CDR2 sequences are MDHEN and SYDVKM. The CDR3 extends over 14 amino acids. CDR3 bases: TGTGCCAGCAGTAGACAGGGAGCCAAAAACATTCAGTACTTC. Translated, it gives CASSRQGAKNIQYF.

With respect to this clone: The identical CDR3 is also encoded by other nucleotide sequences in the sample. The chain has TRBV5-1 and TRBJ2-5; 10 bases map to TRBD1. CDR1 is SGHRS, CDR2 YFSETQ, per germline. This CDR3 has 15 residues. Germline trimming cut 3 bases from V and 1 base from J; bases unmatched to any gene: 3. Here the CDR3 DNA reads TGCGCCAGCAGCTCGGGACAGGGGTCCCAAGAGACCCAGTACTTC. Translation gives CASSSGQGSQETQYF.

The genes are TRBV10-3 and TRBJ2-1, with TRBD2 identical over 10 bases. J was trimmed by 4 bases and V by 6 bases; bases with no gene match: 9. Germline CDR1 and CDR2: ENHRY and SYGVKD. The CDR3 length is 16 residues. The CDR3 here is CAIRSPGTSAYNEQFF. The CDR3 bases are TGTGCCATCAGATCCCCCGGGACTAGCGCTTACAATGAGCAGTTCTTC.

J is TRBJ2-1 and V is TRBV7-3; TRBD2 aligns across 8 bases. The ends lost 5 bases at V and 4 bases at J; junction bases unmatched: 7. Germline loops: CDR1 SGHTA, CDR2 FQGTGA. The CDR3 sequence is 15 residues long. CDR3 nucleotides: TGTGCCAGCAGCCCGACCCTAGCGGGTTACAATGAGCAGTTCTTC. Residues: CASSPTLAGYNEQFF.

The V gene is TRBV5-1, the J gene TRBJ2-1; 7 bases fit TRBD2. The CDR3 totals 16 residues. V shed 0 bases, J shed 3 bases, and the junction held 6 bases outside the gene matches. CDR1 and CDR2 from the germline V gene are SGHRS and YFSETQ. CDR3 in amino acids: CASSLAAAGLYNEQFF. In DNA form, the CDR3 reads TGCGCCAGCAGCTTGGCTGCAGCGGGGCTCTACAATGAGCAGTTCTTC.

The rearrangement links TRBV11-3 to TRBJ2-7, with 7 nucleotides matching TRBD2. CDR1 SGHNT and CDR2 YENEEA come from the germline V gene. This CDR3 comprises 15 residues. The V gene end was trimmed by 2 bases and the J gene end by 5 bases; junction bases not matched to a gene: 9. The CDR3 region is CASSLRAGVSHEQYF. The CDR3 region has the DNA TGTGCCAGCAGCTTAAGGGCGGGAGTAAGCCACGAGCAGTACTTC. The complete variable domain, with remaining parts taken from reference TRBV11-3 and TRBJ2-7, reads EAGVVQSPRYKIIEKKQPVAFWCNPISGHNTLYWYLQNLGQGPELLIRYENEEAVDDSQLPKDRFSAERLKGVDSTLKIQPAELGDSAVYLCASSLRAGVSHEQYFGPGTRLTVT.

J is TRBJ1-6 and V is TRBV4-1; no reliable D call. V was clipped by 1 base and J by 7 bases, with 11 bases between them. The CDR3 has 15 residues. CDR1 is MGHRA and CDR2 is YSYEKL in the germline V gene. CDR3 residues: CASSQGNGRNSPLHF. CDR3 in DNA: TGCGCCAGCAGCCAAGGGAATGGGCGGAATTCACCCCTCCACTTT.

A single count supports this clone. The rearrangement uses TRBV7-2 and TRBJ2-7, with 14 bases identical to TRBD2. Germline V gives CDR1 SGHTA, CDR2 FQGNSA. The CDR3 loop spans 17 amino acids. The V segment lost 4 bases and the J segment 7 bases; nucleotides outside the gene matches: 12. The CDR3 coding sequence is TGTGCCAGCAGCTGGGGGACTAGCGGGAGTAGATCATTAGAGCAGTACTTC. It codes for CASSWGTSGSRSLEQYF.